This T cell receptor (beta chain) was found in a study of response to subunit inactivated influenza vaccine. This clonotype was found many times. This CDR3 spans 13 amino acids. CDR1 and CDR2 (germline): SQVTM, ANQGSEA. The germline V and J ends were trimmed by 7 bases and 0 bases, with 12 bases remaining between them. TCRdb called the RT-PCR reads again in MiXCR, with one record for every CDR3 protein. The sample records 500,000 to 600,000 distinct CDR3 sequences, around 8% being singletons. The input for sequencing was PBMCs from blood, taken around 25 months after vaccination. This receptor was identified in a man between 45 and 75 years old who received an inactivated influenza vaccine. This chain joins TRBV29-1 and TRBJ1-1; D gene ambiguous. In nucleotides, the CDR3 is TGCAGCGCCTGTCTTACCTTGAACACTGAAGCTTTCTTT. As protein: CSACLTLNTEAFF.